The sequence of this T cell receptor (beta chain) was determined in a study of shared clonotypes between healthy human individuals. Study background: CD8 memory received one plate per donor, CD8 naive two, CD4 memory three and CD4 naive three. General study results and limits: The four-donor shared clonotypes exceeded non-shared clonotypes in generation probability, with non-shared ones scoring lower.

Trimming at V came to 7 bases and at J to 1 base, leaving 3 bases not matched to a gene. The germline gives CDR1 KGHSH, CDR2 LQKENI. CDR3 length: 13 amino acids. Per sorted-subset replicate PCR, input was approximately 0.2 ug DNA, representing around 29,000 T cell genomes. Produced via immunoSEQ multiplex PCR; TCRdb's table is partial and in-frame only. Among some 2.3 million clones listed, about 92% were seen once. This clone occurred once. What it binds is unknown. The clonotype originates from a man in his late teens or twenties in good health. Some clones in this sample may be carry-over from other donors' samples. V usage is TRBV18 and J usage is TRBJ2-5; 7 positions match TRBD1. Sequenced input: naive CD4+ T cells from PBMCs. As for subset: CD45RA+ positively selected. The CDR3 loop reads CASFRDSQETQYF. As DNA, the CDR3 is TGTGCCAGCTTCCGGGACAGCCAAGAGACCCAGTACTTC.